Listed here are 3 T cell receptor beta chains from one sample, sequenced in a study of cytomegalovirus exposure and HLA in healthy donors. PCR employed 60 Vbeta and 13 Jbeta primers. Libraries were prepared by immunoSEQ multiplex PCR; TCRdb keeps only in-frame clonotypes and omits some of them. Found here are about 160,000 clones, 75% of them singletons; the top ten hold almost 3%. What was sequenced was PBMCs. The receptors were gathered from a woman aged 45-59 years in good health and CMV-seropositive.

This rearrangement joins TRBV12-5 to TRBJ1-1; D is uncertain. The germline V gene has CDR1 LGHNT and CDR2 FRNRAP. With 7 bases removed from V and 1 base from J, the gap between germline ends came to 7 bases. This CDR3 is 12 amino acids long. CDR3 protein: CASDYTNTEAFF. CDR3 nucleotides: TGTGCTAGTGATTACACGAACACTGAAGCTTTCTTT.

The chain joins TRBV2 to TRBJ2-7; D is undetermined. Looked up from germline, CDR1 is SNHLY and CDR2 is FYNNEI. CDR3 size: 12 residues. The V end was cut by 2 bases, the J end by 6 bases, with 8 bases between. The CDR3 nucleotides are TGTGCCAGCAGTGAATTTACTGGCGAGCAGTACTTC. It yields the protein CASSEFTGEQYF.

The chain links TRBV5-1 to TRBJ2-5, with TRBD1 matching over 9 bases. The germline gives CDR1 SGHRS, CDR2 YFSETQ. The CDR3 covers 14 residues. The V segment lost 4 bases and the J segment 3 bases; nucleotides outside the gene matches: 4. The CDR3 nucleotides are TGCGCCAGCAGCCCCTGGACAGGGGAAGAGACCCAGTACTTC. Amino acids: CASSPWTGEETQYF.